This T cell receptor (beta chain) was recorded in a study of shared T cell receptors in the human thymus. This clone was counted a few times. Germline V gives CDR1 SGHRS, CDR2 YFSETQ. V was pared by 1 base and J by 5 bases, with 12 bases of the junction left unmatched. The CDR3 is 17 amino acids. The data were produced by immunoSEQ multiplex PCR, yet TCRdb's version contains in-frame clones alone and is incomplete. The repertoire holds 450,000 to 650,000 clones, with more than 75% as singletons. These data also featured in a second study, about human thymus T cells. In that study: Immunologically healthy infants in Finland undergoing congenital heart defect surgery were the donors. Thymus specimens were resections from corrective heart surgery. Within thymic and blood repertoires, V and J gene usage appeared to be biased. Thymic TCR repertoires of unrelated people reportedly overlapped highly.

The chain uses TRBV5-1 and TRBJ2-7; 10 bases fit TRBD2. The sequenced material came from thymocytes. The source of this sequence is a boy under two years old with a congenital heart defect. This CDR3 is CASSLISSGSLGNEQYF. For the CDR3, the DNA is TGCGCCAGCAGCTTGATCTCTAGCGGGAGTTTGGGGAACGAGCAGTACTTC.